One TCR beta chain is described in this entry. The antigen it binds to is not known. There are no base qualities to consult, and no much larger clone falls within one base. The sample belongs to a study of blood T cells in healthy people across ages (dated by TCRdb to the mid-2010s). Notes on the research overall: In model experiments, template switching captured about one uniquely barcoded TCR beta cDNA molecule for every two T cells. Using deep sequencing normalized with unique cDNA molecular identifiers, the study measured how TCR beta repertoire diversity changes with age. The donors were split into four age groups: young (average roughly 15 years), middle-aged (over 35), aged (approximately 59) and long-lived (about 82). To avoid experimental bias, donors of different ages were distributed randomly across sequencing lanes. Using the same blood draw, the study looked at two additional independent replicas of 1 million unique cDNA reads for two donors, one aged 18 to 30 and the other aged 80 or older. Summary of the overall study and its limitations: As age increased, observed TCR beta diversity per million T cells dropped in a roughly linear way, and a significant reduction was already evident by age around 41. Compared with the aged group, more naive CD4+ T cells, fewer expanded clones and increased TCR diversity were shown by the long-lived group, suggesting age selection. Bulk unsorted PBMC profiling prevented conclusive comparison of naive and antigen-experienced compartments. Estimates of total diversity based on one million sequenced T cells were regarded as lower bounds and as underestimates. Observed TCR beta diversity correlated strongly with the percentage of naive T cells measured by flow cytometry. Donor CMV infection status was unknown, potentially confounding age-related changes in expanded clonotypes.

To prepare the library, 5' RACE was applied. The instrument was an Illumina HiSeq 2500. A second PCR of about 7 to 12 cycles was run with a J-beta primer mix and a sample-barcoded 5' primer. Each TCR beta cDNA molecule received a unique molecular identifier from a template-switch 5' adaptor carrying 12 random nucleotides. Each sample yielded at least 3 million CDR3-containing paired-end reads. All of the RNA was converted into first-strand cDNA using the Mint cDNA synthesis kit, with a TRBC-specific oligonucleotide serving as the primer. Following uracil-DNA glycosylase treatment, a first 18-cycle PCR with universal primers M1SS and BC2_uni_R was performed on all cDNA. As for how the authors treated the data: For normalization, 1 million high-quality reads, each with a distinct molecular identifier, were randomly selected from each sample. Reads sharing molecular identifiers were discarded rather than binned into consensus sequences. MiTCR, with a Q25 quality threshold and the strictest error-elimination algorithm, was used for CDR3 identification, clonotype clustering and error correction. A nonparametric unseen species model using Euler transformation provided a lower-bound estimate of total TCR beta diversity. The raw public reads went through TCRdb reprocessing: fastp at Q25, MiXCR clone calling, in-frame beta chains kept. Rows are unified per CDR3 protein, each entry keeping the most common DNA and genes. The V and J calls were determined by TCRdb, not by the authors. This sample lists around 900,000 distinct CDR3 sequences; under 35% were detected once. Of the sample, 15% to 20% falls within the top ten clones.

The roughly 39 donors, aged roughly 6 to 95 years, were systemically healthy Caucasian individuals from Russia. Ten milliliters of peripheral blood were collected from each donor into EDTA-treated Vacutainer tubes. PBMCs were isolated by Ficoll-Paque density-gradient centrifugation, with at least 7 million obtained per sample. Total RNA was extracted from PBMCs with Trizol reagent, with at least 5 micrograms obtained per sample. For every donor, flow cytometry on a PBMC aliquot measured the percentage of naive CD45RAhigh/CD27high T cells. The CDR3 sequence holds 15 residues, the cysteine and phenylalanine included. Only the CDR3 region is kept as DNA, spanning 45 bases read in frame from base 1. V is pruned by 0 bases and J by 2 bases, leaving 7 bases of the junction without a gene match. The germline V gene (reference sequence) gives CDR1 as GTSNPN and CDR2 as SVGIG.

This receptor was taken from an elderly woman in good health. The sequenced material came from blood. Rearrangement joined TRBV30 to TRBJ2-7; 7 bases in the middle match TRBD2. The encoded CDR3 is CAWSVPGEGAYEQYF. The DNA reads TGTGCCTGGAGTGTACCCGGGGAGGGAGCCTACGAGCAGTACTTC.